The present TCR beta chain was sequenced within a study of blood T cell repertoires in COVID-19. Turning to the study itself: The United States, Italy and Spain supplied acute and convalescent COVID-19 samples. T cells, B-cell-depleted T cells, or PBMCs supplied cDNA or gDNA.

CDR1 is MNHEY and CDR2 is SVGAGI in the germline V gene. V was shortened by 6 bases and J by 10 bases, with 16 bases between the two germline ends. This CDR3 spans 13 amino acids. Original processing notes: The assay estimated nucleated cells by amplifying reference gene primers. Method: immunoSEQ multiplex PCR; TCRdb's copy keeps in-frame clones and lacks some. The V and J calls and clone size are taken from that table; D and trimming were inferred from the DNA. There are 210,000 or so clones in the sample; roughly 85% occur only once, and approximately 5.1% lies in the top ten. Patients from Seattle were sampled longitudinally, starting during active infection.

The rearrangement uses TRBV6-5 and TRBJ2-1, with D possibly being TRBD1 (5 bases). This TCR was sampled from a man between 50 and 59 years old with COVID-19, enrolled during active disease. The specimen was peripheral blood. The CDR3 loop reads CASSINLQGEQFF. CDR3 coding DNA: TGTGCCAGCAGCATAAACCTCCAGGGCGAGCAGTTCTTC.